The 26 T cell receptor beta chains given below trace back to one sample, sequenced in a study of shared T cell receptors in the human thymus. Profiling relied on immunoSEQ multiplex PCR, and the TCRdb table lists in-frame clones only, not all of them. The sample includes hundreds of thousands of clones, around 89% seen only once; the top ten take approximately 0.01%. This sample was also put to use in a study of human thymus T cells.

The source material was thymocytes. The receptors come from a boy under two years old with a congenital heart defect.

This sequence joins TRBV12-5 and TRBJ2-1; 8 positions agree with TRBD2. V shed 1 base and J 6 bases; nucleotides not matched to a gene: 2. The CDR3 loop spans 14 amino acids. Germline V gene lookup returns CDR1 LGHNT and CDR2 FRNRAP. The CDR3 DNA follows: TGTGCTAGTGGTTTGGCGGGAGGGCCCAATGAGCAGTTCTTC. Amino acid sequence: CASGLAGGPNEQFF.

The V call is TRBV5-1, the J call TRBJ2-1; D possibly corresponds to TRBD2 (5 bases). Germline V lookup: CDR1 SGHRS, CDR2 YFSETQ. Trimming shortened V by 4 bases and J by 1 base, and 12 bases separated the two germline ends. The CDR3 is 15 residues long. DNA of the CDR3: TGCGCCAGCAGCGAGACTACCCGATCCTACAATGAGCAGTTCTTC. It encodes CASSETTRSYNEQFF. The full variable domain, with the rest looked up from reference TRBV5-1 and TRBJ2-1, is KAGVTQTPRYLIKTRGQQVTLSCSPISGHRSVSWYQQTPGQGLQFLFEYFSETQRNKGNFPGRFSGRQFSNSRSEMNVSTLELGDSALYLCASSETTRSYNEQFFGPGTRLTVL.

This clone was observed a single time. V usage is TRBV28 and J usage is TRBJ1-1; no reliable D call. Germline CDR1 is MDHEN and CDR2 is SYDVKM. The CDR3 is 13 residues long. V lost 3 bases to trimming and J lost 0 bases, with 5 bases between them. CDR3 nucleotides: TGTGCCAGCAGTTTTCCCTTGAACACTGAAGCTTTCTTT. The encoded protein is CASSFPLNTEAFF.

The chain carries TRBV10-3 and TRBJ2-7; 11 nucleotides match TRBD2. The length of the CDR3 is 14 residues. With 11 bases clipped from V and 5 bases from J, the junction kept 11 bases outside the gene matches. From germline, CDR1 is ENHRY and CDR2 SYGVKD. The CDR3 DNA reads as TGTGCCGTCGGGAAAAAGACTAGCGGGGACGAGCAGTACTTC. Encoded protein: CAVGKKTSGDEQYF.

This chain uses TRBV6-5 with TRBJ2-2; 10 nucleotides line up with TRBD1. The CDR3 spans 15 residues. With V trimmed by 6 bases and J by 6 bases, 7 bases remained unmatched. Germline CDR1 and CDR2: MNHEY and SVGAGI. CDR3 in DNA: TGTGCCAGCAGCTCGGGACAGGGGCACGCCGGGGAGCTGTTTTTT. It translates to CASSSGQGHAGELFF.

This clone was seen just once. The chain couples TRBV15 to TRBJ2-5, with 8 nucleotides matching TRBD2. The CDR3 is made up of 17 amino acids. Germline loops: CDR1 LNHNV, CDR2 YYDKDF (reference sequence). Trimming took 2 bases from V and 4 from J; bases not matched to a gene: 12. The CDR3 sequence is CATSRPGTYSGTETQYF. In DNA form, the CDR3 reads TGTGCCACCAGCAGACCCGGGACCTATAGCGGGACAGAGACCCAGTACTTC.

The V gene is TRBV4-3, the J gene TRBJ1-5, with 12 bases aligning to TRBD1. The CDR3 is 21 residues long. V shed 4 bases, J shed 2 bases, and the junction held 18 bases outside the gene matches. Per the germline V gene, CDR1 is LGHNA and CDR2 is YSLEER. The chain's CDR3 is CASSPRRRGQGAERGNQPQHF. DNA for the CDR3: TGCGCCAGCAGCCCCCGACGTAGGGGACAGGGGGCCGAACGTGGCAATCAGCCCCAGCATTTT.

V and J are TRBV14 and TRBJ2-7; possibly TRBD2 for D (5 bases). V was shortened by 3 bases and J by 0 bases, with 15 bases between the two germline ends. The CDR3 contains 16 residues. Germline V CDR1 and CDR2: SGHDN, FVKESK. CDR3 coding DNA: TGTGCCAGCAGCCAGAGCGGCGCGCCGTACTCCTACGAGCAGTACTTC. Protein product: CASSQSGAPYSYEQYF.

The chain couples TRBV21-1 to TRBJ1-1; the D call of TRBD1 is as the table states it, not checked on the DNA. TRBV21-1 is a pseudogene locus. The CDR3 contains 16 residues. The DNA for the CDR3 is TGTGCCAGCAGCAAAATTGCTACAGACATGAACACTGAAGCTTTCTTT. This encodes CASSKIATDMNTEAFF.

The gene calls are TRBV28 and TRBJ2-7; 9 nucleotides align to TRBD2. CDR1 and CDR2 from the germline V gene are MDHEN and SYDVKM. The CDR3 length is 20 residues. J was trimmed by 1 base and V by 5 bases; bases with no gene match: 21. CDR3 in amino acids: CASSPTWLAGVAFGSYEQYF. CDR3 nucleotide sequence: TGTGCCAGCAGTCCGACATGGTTAGCGGGAGTTGCATTTGGATCCTACGAGCAGTACTTC. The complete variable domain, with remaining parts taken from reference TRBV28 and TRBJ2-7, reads DVKVTQSSRYLVKRTGEKVFLECVQDMDHENMFWYRQDPGLGLRLIYFSYDVKMKEKGDIPEGYSVSREKKERFSLILESASTNQTSMYLCASSPTWLAGVAFGSYEQYFGPGTRLTVT.

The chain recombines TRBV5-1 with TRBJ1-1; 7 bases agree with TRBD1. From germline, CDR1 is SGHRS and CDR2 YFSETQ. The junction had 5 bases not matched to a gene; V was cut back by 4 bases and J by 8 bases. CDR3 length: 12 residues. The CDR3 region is CASSRGTEEAFF. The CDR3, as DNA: TGCGCCAGCAGCCGTGGGACAGAAGAAGCTTTCTTT.

The CDR3 DNA is TGTGCCAGCAGCCGACTAGCGGGAGCGGTCGGGGAGCTGTTTTTT. Protein: CASSRLAGAVGELFF. The chain has TRBV7-9 and TRBJ2-2, with 12 bases identical to TRBD2. Germline lookup yields CDR1 SEHNR and CDR2 FQNEAQ (reference sequence). The CDR3 spans 15 residues. V trimming: 5 bases; J trimming: 7 bases; junction bases outside the gene matches: 5.

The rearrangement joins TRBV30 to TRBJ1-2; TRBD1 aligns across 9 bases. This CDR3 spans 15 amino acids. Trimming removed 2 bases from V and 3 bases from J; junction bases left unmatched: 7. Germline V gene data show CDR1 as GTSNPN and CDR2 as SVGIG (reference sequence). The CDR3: CAWSSPGTGYYGYTF. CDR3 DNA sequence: TGTGCCTGGAGTAGTCCCGGGACAGGGTACTATGGCTACACCTTC.

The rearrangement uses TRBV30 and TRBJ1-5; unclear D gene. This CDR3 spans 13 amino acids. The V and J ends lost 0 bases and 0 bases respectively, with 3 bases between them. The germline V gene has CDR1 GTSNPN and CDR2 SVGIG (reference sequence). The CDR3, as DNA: TGTGCCTGGAGTGTACTTAGCAATCAGCCCCAGCATTTT. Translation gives CAWSVLSNQPQHF.

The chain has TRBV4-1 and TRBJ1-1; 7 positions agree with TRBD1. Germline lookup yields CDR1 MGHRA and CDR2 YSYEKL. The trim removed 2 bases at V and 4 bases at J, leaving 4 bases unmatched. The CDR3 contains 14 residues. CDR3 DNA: TGCGCCAGCAGCCAACAGGGGGGTGGCACTGAAGCTTTCTTT. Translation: CASSQQGGGTEAFF.

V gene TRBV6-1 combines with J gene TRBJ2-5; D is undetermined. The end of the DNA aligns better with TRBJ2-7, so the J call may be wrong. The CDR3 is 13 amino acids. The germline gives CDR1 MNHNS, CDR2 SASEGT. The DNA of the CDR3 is TGTGCCAGCAGTGCGACGACGACTCACGAGCAGTACTTC. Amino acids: CASSATTTHEQYF.

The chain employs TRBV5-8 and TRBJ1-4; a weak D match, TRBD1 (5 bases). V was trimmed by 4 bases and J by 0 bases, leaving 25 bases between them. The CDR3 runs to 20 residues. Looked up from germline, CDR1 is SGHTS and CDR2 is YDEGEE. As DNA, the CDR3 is TGTGCCAGCAGCCACCGGACCGGCGACAGCCGCTTTGCAACTAATGAAAAACTGTTTTTT. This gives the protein CASSHRTGDSRFATNEKLFF. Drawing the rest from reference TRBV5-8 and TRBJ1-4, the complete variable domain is EAGVTQSPTHLIKTRGQQATLRCSPISGHTSVYWYQQALGLGLQFLLWYDEGEERNRGNFPPRFSGRQFPNYSSELNVNALELEDSALYLCASSHRTGDSRFATNEKLFFGSGTQLSVL.

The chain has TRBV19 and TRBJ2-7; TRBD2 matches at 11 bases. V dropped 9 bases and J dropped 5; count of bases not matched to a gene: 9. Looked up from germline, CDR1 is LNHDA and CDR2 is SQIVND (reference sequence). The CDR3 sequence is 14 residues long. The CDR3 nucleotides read TGTGCCAGGGTAGCGGGAGGGCCATTTCACGAGCAGTACTTC. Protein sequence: CARVAGGPFHEQYF.

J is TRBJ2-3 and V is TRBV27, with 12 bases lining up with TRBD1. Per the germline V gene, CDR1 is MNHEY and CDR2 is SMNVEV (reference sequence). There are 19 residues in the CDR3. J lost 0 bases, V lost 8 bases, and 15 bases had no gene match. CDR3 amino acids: CASRDPGQGALTSTDTQYF. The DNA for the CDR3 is TGTGCCAGCCGCGACCCGGGACAGGGGGCACTTACTAGCACAGATACGCAGTATTTT.

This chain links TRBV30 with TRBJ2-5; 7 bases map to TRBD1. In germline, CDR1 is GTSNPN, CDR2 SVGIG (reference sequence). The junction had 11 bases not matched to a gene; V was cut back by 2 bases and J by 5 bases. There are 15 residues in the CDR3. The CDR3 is CAWSRKGACSETQYF. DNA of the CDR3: TGTGCCTGGAGTAGGAAGGGGGCATGTTCGGAGACCCAGTACTTC.

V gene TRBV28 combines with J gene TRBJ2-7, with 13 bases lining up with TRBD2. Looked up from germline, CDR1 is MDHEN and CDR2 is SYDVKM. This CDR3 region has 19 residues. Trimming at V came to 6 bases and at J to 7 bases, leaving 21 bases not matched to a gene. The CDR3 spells CASSPLLTSGRGGLREQYF. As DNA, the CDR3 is TGTGCCAGCAGCCCCCTTCTAACTAGCGGGAGGGGGGGACTACGGGAGCAGTACTTC.

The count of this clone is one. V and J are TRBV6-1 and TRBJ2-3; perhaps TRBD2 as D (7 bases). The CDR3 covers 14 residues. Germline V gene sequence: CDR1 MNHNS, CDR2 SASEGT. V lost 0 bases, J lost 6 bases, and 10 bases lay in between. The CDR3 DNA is TGTGCCAGCAGTGAAGCGCCGGGGGGCGATACGCAGTATTTT. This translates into CASSEAPGGDTQYF.

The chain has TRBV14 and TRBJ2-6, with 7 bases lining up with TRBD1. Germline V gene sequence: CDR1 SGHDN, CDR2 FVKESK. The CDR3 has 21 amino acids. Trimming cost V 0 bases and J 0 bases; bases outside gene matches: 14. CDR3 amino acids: CASSQEVGPGQTSSGANVLTF. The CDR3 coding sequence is TGTGCCAGCAGCCAAGAGGTGGGGCCGGGACAGACCAGCTCTGGGGCCAACGTCCTGACTTTC.

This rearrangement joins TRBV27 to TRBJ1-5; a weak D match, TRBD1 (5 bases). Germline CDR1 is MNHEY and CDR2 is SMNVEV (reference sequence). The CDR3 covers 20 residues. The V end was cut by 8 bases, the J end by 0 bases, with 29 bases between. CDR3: CASAPMPMAGKSHSNQPQHF. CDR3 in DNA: TGTGCCAGCGCCCCCATGCCCATGGCAGGGAAATCCCATAGCAATCAGCCCCAGCATTTT.

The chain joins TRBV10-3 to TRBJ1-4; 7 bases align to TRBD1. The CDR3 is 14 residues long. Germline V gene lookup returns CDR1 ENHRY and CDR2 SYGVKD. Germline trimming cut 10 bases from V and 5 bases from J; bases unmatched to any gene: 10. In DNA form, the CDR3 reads TGTGCCACCTTTACCGGGACAGCCAATGAAAAACTGTTTTTT. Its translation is CATFTGTANEKLFF.

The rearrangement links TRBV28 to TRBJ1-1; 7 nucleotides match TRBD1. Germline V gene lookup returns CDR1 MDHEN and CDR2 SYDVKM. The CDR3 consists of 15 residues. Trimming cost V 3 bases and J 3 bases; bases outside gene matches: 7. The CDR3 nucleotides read TGTGCCAGCAGTTTGGCTCAGGGGGGCCACACTGAAGCTTTCTTT. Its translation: CASSLAQGGHTEAFF.